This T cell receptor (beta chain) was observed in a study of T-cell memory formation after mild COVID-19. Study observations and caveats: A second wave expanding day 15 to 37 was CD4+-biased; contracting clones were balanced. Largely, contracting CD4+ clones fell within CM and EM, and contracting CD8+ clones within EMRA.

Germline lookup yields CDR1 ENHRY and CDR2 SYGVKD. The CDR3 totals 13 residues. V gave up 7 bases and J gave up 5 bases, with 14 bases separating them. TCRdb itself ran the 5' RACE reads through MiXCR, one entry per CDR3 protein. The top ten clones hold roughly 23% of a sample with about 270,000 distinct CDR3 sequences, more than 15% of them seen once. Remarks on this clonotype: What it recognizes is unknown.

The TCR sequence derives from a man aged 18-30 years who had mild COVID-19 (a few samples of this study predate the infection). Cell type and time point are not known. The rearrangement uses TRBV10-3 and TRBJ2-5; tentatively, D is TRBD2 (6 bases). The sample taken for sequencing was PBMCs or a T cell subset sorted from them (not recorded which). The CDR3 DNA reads TGTGCCATCAAGTGGGGGGTCGGGGAGACCCAGTACTTC. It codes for CAIKWGVGETQYF.